These 29 T cell receptor beta chains came from one sample sequenced in a study of T and B cells in COVID-19 patients. TRB was amplified from around 250-460 ng of blood genomic DNA. Multiplex PCR with BIOMED2 TRB-A/B primer pools amplified TRB rearrangements. TCRdb reprocessed the multiplex PCR reads via MiXCR and lists one record per CDR3 protein. In the table there are more than 9,500 distinct CDR3 sequences, almost 30% of which are singletons. The sequencing sample was made of blood. The receptor set was obtained from a human donor who had recovered from COVID-19.

CDR3 residues: CASSLIAAQYF. The CDR3 bases are TGTGCCAGCAGCTTGATCGCGGCGCAGTATTTT. The V and J genes are TRBV7-2 and TRBJ2-3; D is uncertain. Germline V lookup: CDR1 SGHTA, CDR2 FQGNSA. This CDR3 region has 11 residues. V dropped 3 bases and J dropped 10 bases, with 8 bases sitting between them.

This clonotype was detected ten times or more. V gene TRBV19 combines with J gene TRBJ1-2, with TRBD1 matching 7 bases. V shed 7 bases, J shed 2 bases, and the junction held 4 bases outside the gene matches. From germline, CDR1 is LNHDA and CDR2 SQIVND (reference sequence). The CDR3 covers 13 residues. The CDR3 protein is CASKQGWNYGYTF. The CDR3, as DNA: TGTGCCAGTAAACAGGGGTGGAACTATGGCTACACCTTC.

This clonotype was observed many times. The rearrangement joins TRBV19 to TRBJ1-1; D unclear. V was pared by 10 bases and J by 3 bases, with 21 bases between. Germline values: CDR1 LNHDA, CDR2 SQIVND (reference sequence). CDR3 length: 15 residues. DNA for the CDR3: TGTGCCACTTTCGCTCGGGCGGGCGGGCACACTGAAGCTTTCTTT. This translates into CATFARAGGHTEAFF.

This chain links TRBV11-1 with TRBJ2-5; D is uncertain. Germline V CDR1 and CDR2: SGHAT, FQDESV (reference sequence). This CDR3 spans 14 amino acids. Trimming shortened V by 6 bases and J by 4 bases, and 15 bases separated the two germline ends. This CDR3 is CASSFPVSGETQYF. Here the CDR3 DNA reads TGTGCCAGCAGTTTCCCAGTTTCGGGAGAGACCCAGTACTTC.

This CDR3 is CASSPTSGSYNEQFF. As DNA, the CDR3 is TGTGCCAGCAGCCCTACTAGCGGCTCCTACAATGAGCAGTTCTTC. The chain uses TRBV7-2 and TRBJ2-1; 8 positions agree with TRBD2. Germline V lookup: CDR1 SGHTA, CDR2 FQGNSA. J lost 0 bases, V lost 5 bases, and 3 bases had no gene match. The CDR3 runs 15 residues.

The chain is built from TRBV27 and TRBJ2-1; maybe TRBD2 (5 bases). The CDR3 totals 16 residues. The germline V gene has CDR1 MNHEY and CDR2 SMNVEV (reference sequence). Trimming pared 4 bases from V and 5 bases from J, leaving 18 bases between. CDR3 DNA: TGTGCCAGCAGTTCCCCCACTAGAAGTTTCCACAATGAGCAGTTCTTC. Translating gives CASSSPTRSFHNEQFF.

V gene TRBV7-2 combines with J gene TRBJ2-3; no definite D call. Germline lookup yields CDR1 SGHTA and CDR2 FQGNSA. There are 16 residues in the CDR3. V was clipped by 4 bases and J by 0 bases, with 14 bases between them. CDR3 nucleotides: TGTGCCAGCAGCTCCCCACAGATACCTAGCACAGATACGCAGTATTTT. Protein: CASSSPQIPSTDTQYF.

The sample holds many counts of this clonotype. This rearrangement joins TRBV27 to TRBJ2-3; 9 nucleotides agree with TRBD2. This CDR3 region has 15 residues. The junction had 7 bases not matched to a gene; V was cut back by 5 bases and J by 4 bases. Germline values: CDR1 MNHEY, CDR2 SMNVEV (reference sequence). The CDR3 coding sequence is TGTGCCAGCAGTACGGCGGGAGGGCCCGCAGATACGCAGTATTTT. Translation gives CASSTAGGPADTQYF.

The gene calls are TRBV7-2 and TRBJ2-6; 9 nucleotides match TRBD2. The CDR3 loop spans 19 amino acids. The V gene's germline CDR1 is SGHTA and CDR2 FQGNSA. Trimming cost V 5 bases and J 0 bases; bases outside gene matches: 11. The CDR3 here is CASSPEEREAFSGANVLTF. The CDR3 DNA reads TGTGCCAGCAGCCCCGAGGAGCGGGAGGCTTTCTCTGGGGCCAACGTCCTGACTTTC.

This clonotype is classed as medium-sized. This chain uses TRBV29-1 with TRBJ2-7; no definite D call. Per the germline V gene, CDR1 is SQVTM and CDR2 is ANQGSEA. The CDR3 totals 14 residues. Trimming took 3 bases from V and 0 from J, leaving 12 bases between them. CDR3 DNA sequence: TGCAGCGTTGAGGATCTCTCCAGCTCCTACGAGCAGTACTTC. Residues: CSVEDLSSSYEQYF.

The genes are TRBV12-3 or TRBV12-4 and TRBJ2-7; either TRBD1 or TRBD2 may supply D (6 bases each). There are 14 residues in the CDR3. CDR3 nucleotide sequence: TGTGCTAGTGGTTTGGGGGGCCAGCCCCACGAGCAGTACGTC. This sequence encodes CASGLGGQPHEQYV.

Relative to its sample, this clonotype is medium-sized (0.01 to 0.1%). This chain joins TRBV19 and TRBJ2-1; 10 bases line up with TRBD1. V lost 10 bases, J lost 7 bases, and 13 bases stayed unmatched. Germline loops: CDR1 LNHDA, CDR2 SQIVND (reference sequence). The CDR3 covers 15 residues. The CDR3 region is CAISPTGQGSNEQFF. CDR3 DNA sequence: TGTGCCATTAGCCCCACGGGACAGGGGTCAAATGAGCAGTTCTTC.

This sequence joins TRBV4-3 and TRBJ1-5, with 7 bases fitting TRBD1. Germline-derived CDR1 and CDR2 are LGHNA and YSLEER. This CDR3 has 16 amino acids. Trimming removed 2 bases from V and 2 bases from J; junction bases left unmatched: 6. The CDR3 spells CASSQPTGRRNQPQHF. In DNA, the CDR3 is TGCGCCAGCAGCCAACCGACAGGGCGGCGCAATCAGCCCCAGCATTTT.

At least ten counts were recorded for this clonotype. This chain uses TRBV7-6 with TRBJ2-1, with a tentative D call TRBD2 (6 bases). V lost 3 bases to trimming and J lost 5 bases, with 11 bases between them. CDR1 and CDR2 (germline): SGHVS, FNYEAQ. The CDR3 loop spans 14 amino acids. The CDR3 spells CASSFSGPNNEQFF. CDR3 nucleotides: TGTGCCAGCAGCTTTAGCGGCCCAAACAATGAGCAGTTCTTC. Full variable domain (rest looked up from reference TRBV7-6 and TRBJ2-1): GAGVSQSPRYKVTKRGQDVALRCDPISGHVSLYWYRQALGQGPEFLTYFNYEAQQDKSGLPNDRFSAERPEGSISTLTIQRTEQRDSAMYRCASSFSGPNNEQFFGPGTRLTVL.

This clonotype was picked up a small number of times. The V gene is TRBV7-9, the J gene TRBJ2-1, with a possible D match to TRBD1 (5 bases). The germline V gene encodes CDR1 SEHNR and CDR2 FQNEAQ (reference sequence). The CDR3 sequence is 16 residues long. Trimming took off 2 bases at V and 1 base at J, with 12 bases between the two ends. CDR3 protein: CASSLSGAASYNEQFF. The CDR3 region has the DNA TGTGCCAGCAGCTTAAGTGGGGCGGCTTCCTACAATGAGCAGTTCTTC.

This clonotype was counted between two and nine times. The chain employs TRBV27 and TRBJ1-5, with TRBD1 as a possible D gene (5 bases). The V and J ends lost 5 bases and 0 bases respectively, with 11 bases between them. This CDR3 has 15 amino acids. CDR1 MNHEY and CDR2 SMNVEV come from the germline V gene (reference sequence). This CDR3 is CASSRGSYSNQPQHF. The CDR3 bases are TGTGCCAGCAGTCGGGGGTCCTATAGCAATCAGCCCCAGCATTTT.

This clonotype was counted at least ten times. The rearrangement joins TRBV6-5 to TRBJ2-2; the match to TRBD1 covers 8 bases. J gave up 6 bases and V 2 bases, and 8 bases lay outside the gene matches. The CDR3 is 16 residues long. Germline-derived CDR1 and CDR2 are MNHEY and SVGAGI. Here the CDR3 reads CASSYGAQGGAGELFF. DNA for the CDR3: TGTGCCAGCAGTTACGGAGCACAGGGGGGTGCCGGGGAGCTGTTTTTT.

This chain uses TRBV19 with TRBJ2-2, with 11 nucleotides matching TRBD2. The CDR3 runs 13 residues. Germline-derived CDR1 and CDR2 are LNHDA and SQIVND (reference sequence). V dropped 6 bases and J dropped 6; count of bases not matched to a gene: 0. The chain's CDR3 is CASRLAGAGELFF. In nucleotides, the CDR3 is TGTGCCAGTAGACTAGCGGGAGCCGGGGAGCTGTTTTTT.

This clonotype ranks as medium-sized (0.01 to 0.1%). The rearrangement uses TRBV12-3 or TRBV12-4 and TRBJ2-3, with unresolved D. V lost 3 bases, J lost 5 bases, and 3 bases lay in between. The CDR3 totals 11 residues. CDR3 coding DNA: TGTGCCAGCAGTTTGGGAGATACGCAGTATTTT. The encoded protein is CASSLGDTQYF.

This chain links TRBV30 with TRBJ1-1; 10 nucleotides line up with TRBD1. The CDR3 sequence is 14 residues long. Trimming took 1 base from V and 1 from J; bases not matched to a gene: 0. CDR1 is GTSNPN, CDR2 SVGIG, per germline (reference sequence). The CDR3 DNA reads TGTGCCTGGAGTGGACAGGGGGCGAACACTGAAGCTTTCTTT. The encoded protein is CAWSGQGANTEAFF.

By frequency in the sample, this clonotype is medium-sized. The J gene is TRBJ2-7, the V gene TRBV29-1; TRBD2 aligns across 8 bases. V lost 5 bases, J lost 3 bases, and 9 bases stayed unmatched. CDR3 length equals 14 residues. Germline V lookup: CDR1 SQVTM, CDR2 ANQGSEA. CDR3 sequence (DNA): TGCAGCGTTCGGGGGGGCCCTATTCTCTACGAGCAGTACTTC. The encoded protein is CSVRGGPILYEQYF.

The J gene is TRBJ1-5, the V gene TRBV6-1; the D gene is possibly TRBD1 (6 bases). Germline-derived CDR1 and CDR2 are MNHNS and SASEGT. The CDR3 runs 15 residues. V gave up 6 bases and J gave up 9 bases, with 21 bases separating them. CDR3 DNA sequence: TGTGCCAGCAGGATTTCTGAAACAGGGAGTCGGCCCCAGCATTTT. It codes for CASRISETGSRPQHF.

This clonotype turned up a few times. The J gene is TRBJ2-1, the V gene TRBV7-9; D is tentatively TRBD1 or TRBD2 (5 bases each). Germline values: CDR1 SEHNR, CDR2 FQNEAQ (reference sequence). The CDR3 is 16 amino acids. Trimming stripped 6 bases from V and 0 bases from J, with 15 bases between. Here the CDR3 reads CASSFIGGRSYNEQFF. The CDR3 nucleotides read TGTGCCAGCAGTTTCATTGGGGGACGCTCCTACAATGAGCAGTTCTTC. The full variable domain, with the rest looked up from reference TRBV7-9 and TRBJ2-1, is DTGVSQNPRHKITKRGQNVTFRCDPISEHNRLYWYRQTLGQGPEFLTYFQNEAQLEKSRLLSDRFSAERPKGSFSTLEIQRTEQGDSAMYLCASSFIGGRSYNEQFFGPGTRLTVL.

This clonotype was seen repeatedly, ten times or more. V and J are TRBV6-5 and TRBJ2-5; no definite D call. This CDR3 spans 10 amino acids. Germline CDR1 reads MNHEY; CDR2 reads SVGAGI. Trimming took off 8 bases at V and 3 bases at J, with 4 bases between the two ends. The CDR3 bases are TGTGCCAGCGGCGAAGAGACCCAGTACTTC. As protein: CASGEETQYF.

The rearrangement uses TRBV6-2 or TRBV6-3 and TRBJ1-3; D is perhaps TRBD1 (6 bases). Trimming stripped 6 bases from V and 0 bases from J, with 15 bases between. This CDR3 contains 16 residues. CDR1 is MNHEY and CDR2 is SVGEGT in the germline V gene. CDR3 DNA sequence: TGTGCCAGCAGCCGACGACAGGAACTCTCTGGAAACACCATATATTTT. This gives the protein CASSRRQELSGNTIYF.

This clonotype was seen a few times. The chain joins TRBV12-3 or TRBV12-4 to TRBJ1-2; TRBD1 matches 7 bases. V lost 3 bases to trimming and J lost 5 bases; unmatched junction nucleotides: 9. The CDR3 totals 15 residues. The CDR3 here is CASSFPIQGRYGYTF. The DNA of the CDR3 is TGTGCCAGCAGTTTCCCGATACAGGGGAGGTATGGCTACACCTTC.

This clonotype turned up a few times. The gene calls are TRBV19 and TRBJ1-1; 8 nucleotides line up with TRBD1. The germline gives CDR1 LNHDA, CDR2 SQIVND (reference sequence). Trimming at V came to 5 bases and at J to 3 bases, leaving 8 bases not matched to a gene. The CDR3 spans 15 residues. CDR3 nucleotides: TGTGCCAGTAGTGCCCACAGGGGGGGATACACTGAAGCTTTCTTT. It encodes CASSAHRGGYTEAFF. The full variable domain, in which reference TRBV19 and TRBJ1-1 provide the parts outside the CDR3, is DGGITQSPKYLFRKEGQNVTLSCEQNLNHDAMYWYRQDPGQGLRLIYYSQIVNDFQKGDIAEGYSVSREKKESFPLTVTSAQKNPTAFYLCASSAHRGGYTEAFFGQGTRLTVV.

V gene TRBV11-3 combines with J gene TRBJ2-7; D is possibly TRBD2 (5 bases). Germline V CDR1 and CDR2: SGHNT, YENEEA. V shed 6 bases and J shed 0 bases, with 12 bases lying between them. The CDR3 is 14 residues long. The CDR3 reads CASRVDSSSYEQYF. CDR3 DNA: TGTGCCAGCAGGGTGGACTCGAGCTCCTACGAGCAGTACTTC.

This clonotype was seen a few times. The rearrangement links TRBV4-3 to TRBJ1-4; 7 bases align to TRBD1. V gave up 1 base and J gave up 0 bases; unmatched junction bases: 20. The CDR3 has 22 residues. Germline CDR1 reads LGHNA; CDR2 reads YSLEER. CDR3 nucleotides: TGCGCCAGCAGCCAAGGTTGGTTCCGAACCGGGACAGAAGTTGCAACTAATGAAAAACTGTTTTTT. Residues: CASSQGWFRTGTEVATNEKLFF.